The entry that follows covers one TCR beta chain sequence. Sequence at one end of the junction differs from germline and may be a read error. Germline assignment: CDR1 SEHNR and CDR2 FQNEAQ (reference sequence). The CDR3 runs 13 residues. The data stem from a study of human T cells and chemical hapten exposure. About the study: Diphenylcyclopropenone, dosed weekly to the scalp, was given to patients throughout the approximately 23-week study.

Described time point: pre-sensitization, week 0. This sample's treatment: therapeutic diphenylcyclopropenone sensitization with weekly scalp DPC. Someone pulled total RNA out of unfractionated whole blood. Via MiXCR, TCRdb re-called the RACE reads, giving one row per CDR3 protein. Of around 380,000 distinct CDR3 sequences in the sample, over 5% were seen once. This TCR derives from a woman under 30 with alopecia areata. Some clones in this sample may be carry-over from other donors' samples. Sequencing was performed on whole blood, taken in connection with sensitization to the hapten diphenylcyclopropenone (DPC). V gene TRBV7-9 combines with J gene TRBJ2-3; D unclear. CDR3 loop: CASSLTSTDTQNF. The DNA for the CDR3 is TGTGCCAGCAGCTTAACCTCCACAGATACGCAGAATTTT.